These T cell receptor beta chains were read from a single sample in a study of blood T cell repertoires in COVID-19. Clones were sequenced by immunoSEQ multiplex PCR, and TCRdb holds only the in-frame ones, with some missing. The sample lists just over 300,000 clones; around 84% were seen once. The source material was PBMCs or T cells enriched from blood (not recorded which). Receptors originate from a man under 40 who had recovered from COVID-19. CDR3s include the opening cysteine and the closing phenylalanine or tryptophan. The D gene is left open where the match is weak. Clone size is shown for a subset of rows, as once, few, many or a class of expanded clone.

v_call,clone_size,d_call,j_call,cdr3_nt,cdr3_aa
TRBV12-5,NA,TRBD2,TRBJ2-1,TGTGCTAGTGGTTTCCGGGAGGGGGCCTACAATGAGCAGTTCTTC,CASGFREGAYNEQFF
TRBV7-9,once,NA,TRBJ1-2,TGTGCCAGCAGCCCACGGGGGTTGGATCCCTCGGGCGGCTATGGCTACACCTTC,CASSPRGLDPSGGYGYTF
TRBV19,NA,TRBD1,TRBJ2-5,TGTGCCAGTAGTGGGAGGGACAGGGGTATCCAAGAGACCCAGTACTTC,CASSGRDRGIQETQYF
TRBV5-1,NA,NA,TRBJ2-7,TGCGCCAGCAGCCGATTATTCGGGAGCTCCTACGAGCAGTACTTC,CASSRLFGSSYEQYF
TRBV6-5,NA,TRBD1,TRBJ1-6,TGTGCCAGCAGTTACTTAGGGACAGGGCGAGATTCACCCCTCCACTTT,CASSYLGTGRDSPLHF
TRBV19,NA,TRBD1,TRBJ1-5,TGTGCCAGTAGTTCGAGACAGGGGGCTCAGCCCCAGCATTTT,CASSSRQGAQPQHF
TRBV11-2,NA,TRBD1,TRBJ2-7,TGTGCCAGCAGGGGGACAGTCTCCTACGAGCAGTACTTC,CASRGTVSYEQYF
TRBV6-6,few,TRBD1,TRBJ1-6,TGTGCCAGCAGCCCGGGACAGGGCTTTCCCCTCCACTTT,CASSPGQGFPLHF
TRBV6-5,NA,NA,TRBJ2-7,TGTGCCAGCAGCCAACACTACGAGCAGTACTTC,CASSQHYEQYF
TRBV14,NA,NA,TRBJ2-6,TGTGCCAGCAGCCCCGGAATCAGGGACTCTGGGGCCAACGTCCTGACTTTC,CASSPGIRDSGANVLTF
TRBV10-3,NA,TRBD1,TRBJ1-6,TGTGCCATCAGTGAGTCCCGGCCAGGGGGCAATTCACCCCTCCACTTT,CAISESRPGGNSPLHF
TRBV4-1,NA,TRBD1,TRBJ1-2,TGCGCCAGCAGCCAAAGACGGGACAGGAGTTATGGCTACACCTTC,CASSQRRDRSYGYTF